This T cell receptor (beta chain) was found in a study of molecular identifiers for immune sequencing clone quantification. For the study at large: RNA, taken in replicates from 20,000 or 100,000 naive CD8 cells, was split five ways, with four sequenced. Study-level results: Beyond 20 RNA copies, clones held over 99% of effector molecules, compared with under 1% in naive cells. With a barcode shared among identical TCR molecules, highly expanded clone sizes could be underestimated.

Trimming removed 6 bases from V and 7 bases from J; junction bases left unmatched: 7. Germline CDR1 MDHEN, CDR2 SYDVKM. This CDR3 comprises 15 residues. Previously reported methods and listed TCR primers produced the bulk TCR libraries. MiXCR, applied by TCRdb to the PCR reads, yields one record per CDR3 protein. The sample has around 100,000 distinct CDR3 sequences, 30% to 35% seen once. This clonotype was picked up many times. The antigen remains unidentified. The sample consisted of naive CD8+ T cells from blood, with Jurkat cell RNA spiked in. Indicated subset: FACS-sorted CD8+CD4-CCR7+CD45RA+ naive T cells. This receptor was taken from a human donor in good health. Some libraries in this study had Jurkat cell RNA spiked in. The chain carries TRBV28 and TRBJ2-3; 13 nucleotides match TRBD2. In DNA, the CDR3 is TGTGCCAGCAGGACACTAGCGGGAGGGCCGTATACGCAGTATTTT. Its protein is CASRTLAGGPYTQYF.